Listed here is a single TCR beta chain. Germline CDR1 SGHVS, CDR2 FNYEAQ. This CDR3 has 17 amino acids. Trimming removed 4 bases from V and 1 base from J; junction bases left unmatched: 11. This sample was taken from a study of blood T cell repertoires in COVID-19. Some clones are missing from TCRdb's copy, which holds only in-frame ones; the method was immunoSEQ multiplex PCR. The sample lists roughly 170,000 clones; under 85% were seen once. The chain employs TRBV7-6 and TRBJ1-1; the match to TRBD1 covers 8 bases. The TCR comes from a human donor in a cohort sampled during active COVID-19. The source material was peripheral blood. The DNA for the CDR3 is TGTGCCAGCAGCTCACTTACAGGGGGGCGCCAGAACACTGAAGCTTTCTTT. Translated, it gives CASSSLTGGRQNTEAFF.